The T cell receptor (beta chain) under discussion was sequenced for a study of T cell repertoires and Cas9 in healthy adults. The V segment lost 7 bases and the J segment 4 bases; nucleotides outside the gene matches: 9. This CDR3 region has 16 residues. Germline CDR1 SNHLY, CDR2 FYNNEI. Profiling relied on immunoSEQ multiplex PCR, and the TCRdb table lists in-frame clones only, not all of them. The table shows under 25,000 clones, with more than 90% occurring only once. The chain is built from TRBV2 and TRBJ2-2, with 10 bases identical to TRBD1. Sequencing was carried out using CD4+ effector T cells (CD127+, CD25-, CD137-, CD154-) from PBMCs; culture status not recorded. The TCR was taken from a human donor in good health. This chain's CDR3 is CASTGRQGAGTGELFF. CDR3 nucleotides: TGTGCCAGCACCGGAAGACAGGGGGCAGGCACCGGGGAGCTGTTTTTT.